These 2 T cell receptor beta chains share one sample of origin, sequenced in a study of blood T cells in healthy people across ages. For the second PCR, which ran for 7 to 11 cycles, a sample-barcoded 5' primer and a J-beta primer mix were used. TCRdb ran MiXCR on the 5' RACE reads and lists one entry per CDR3 protein. The sample lists about 970,000 distinct CDR3 sequences; roughly 51% were seen once. The sequenced sample was blood. Receptors originate from a woman in her fifties or sixties in good health.

The CDR3 nucleotides read TGCAGTGCTTCTAGACTAGCGGCAATCACAGATACGCAGTATTTT. Protein sequence: CSASRLAAITDTQYF. This chain links TRBV20-1 with TRBJ2-3; 9 bases are shared with TRBD2. J gave up 2 bases and V 5 bases, and 8 bases lay outside the gene matches. CDR3 size: 15 residues. Germline V CDR1 and CDR2: DFQATT, SNEGSKA (reference sequence).

The chain combines TRBV18 with TRBJ2-7; TRBD1 or TRBD2 may be the D gene (5 bases each). This CDR3 has 15 amino acids. CDR1 is KGHSH and CDR2 is LQKENI in the germline V gene. Trimming left V 5 bases short and J 3 bases short, with 17 bases between. This CDR3 reads CASSGTLLSVYEQYF. The CDR3 nucleotides read TGTGCCAGCTCAGGGACGCTCCTATCGGTCTACGAGCAGTACTTC.